Each of the 30 T cell receptor beta chains below was sequenced from the same sample in a study of T cells in Graves' hyperthyroidism and ophthalmopathy. Template material for amplifying TCR beta CDR3 regions consisted of RNA transcripts. With the HTBI primer set, the TCR CDR3 went through a first round of RT-PCR. MiXCR, run by TCRdb on the multiplex PCR reads, gives a single entry per CDR3 protein. The sample records 250,000 or so distinct CDR3 sequences, less than 20% being singletons. Sequenced sample: blood. These receptors were obtained from a woman under 30 with Graves' ophthalmopathy.

In this sample, this clonotype turned up many times. V gene TRBV27 combines with J gene TRBJ2-5, with D unresolved. CDR1 and CDR2 from the germline V gene are MNHEY and SMNVEV (reference sequence). V gave up 5 bases and J gave up 5 bases, with 15 bases separating them. This CDR3 is 14 amino acids long. The CDR3 spells CASSLSPGAETQYF. CDR3 coding DNA: TGTGCCAGCAGTCTCTCTCCAGGTGCTGAGACCCAGTACTTC.

Only a few counts were recorded for this clonotype. V usage is TRBV15 and J usage is TRBJ2-1; the D call may be TRBD1 or TRBD2 (5 bases each). V lost 1 base to trimming and J lost 13 bases, with 14 bases between them. The germline CDR1 and CDR2 sequences are LNHNV and YYDKDF (reference sequence). CDR3 length equals 13 residues. CDR3 nucleotide sequence: TGTGCCACCAGCAGAGTTTCGCAGGGAGATCAGTTCTTC. It specifies CATSRVSQGDQFF. The variable domain in full, completed from reference TRBV15 and TRBJ2-1, reads DAMVIQNPRYQVTQFGKPVTLSCSQTLNHNVMYWYQQKSSQAPKLLFHYYDKDFNNEADTPDNFQSRRPNTSFCFLDIRSPGLGDTAMYLCATSRVSQGDQFFGPGTRLTVL.

This clonotype was counted at least ten times. The chain links TRBV2 to TRBJ2-5; 9 positions agree with TRBD2. The germline CDR1 and CDR2 sequences are SNHLY and FYNNEI. The CDR3 is 15 residues long. Unmatched junction bases numbered 7, after V lost 6 bases and J lost 2 bases. Here the CDR3 reads CASSAGLADQETQYF. The CDR3 DNA follows: TGTGCCAGCAGCGCGGGACTAGCAGATCAAGAGACCCAGTACTTC.

This clonotype was counted at least ten times. The V call is TRBV7-9, the J call TRBJ2-7; the match to TRBD2 covers 7 bases. After removal of 5 bases from V and 1 base from J, the junction contained 8 bases not matched to a gene. The CDR3 contains 15 residues. Germline CDR1 reads SEHNR; CDR2 reads FQNEAQ (reference sequence). CDR3 amino acids: CASSPQRDKSYEQYF. The DNA for the CDR3 is TGTGCCAGCAGCCCTCAGCGGGATAAATCCTACGAGCAGTACTTC.

This clonotype showed up many times. V gene TRBV7-2 combines with J gene TRBJ1-2, with D perhaps matching TRBD1 (5 bases). Germline values: CDR1 SGHTA, CDR2 FQGNSA. The CDR3 covers 16 residues. Trimming took off 5 bases at V and 4 bases at J, with 20 bases between the two ends. CDR3 nucleotides: TGTGCCAGCAGCCAGAACGGGGGAATTAGTAGCTATGGCTACACCTTC. Translated, it gives CASSQNGGISSYGYTF. Together with reference TRBV7-2 and TRBJ1-2, the CDR3 gives the full variable domain: GAGVSQSPSNKVTEKGKDVELRCDPISGHTALYWYRQSLGQGLEFLIYFQGNSAPDKSGLPSDRFSAERTGGSVSTLTIQRTQQEDSAVYLCASSQNGGISSYGYTFGSGTRLTVV.

This clonotype was seen many times. The V call is TRBV9, the J call TRBJ1-6, with TRBD1 matching 11 bases. The CDR3 consists of 17 residues. From germline, CDR1 is SGDLS and CDR2 YYNGEE. V was pared by 4 bases and J by 2 bases, with 5 bases of the junction left unmatched. The CDR3 protein is CASSKGQGATYNSPLHF. CDR3 DNA sequence: TGTGCCAGCAGCAAAGGACAGGGGGCCACCTATAATTCACCCCTCCACTTT. Full variable domain (remainder filled in from reference TRBV9 and TRBJ1-6): DSGVTQTPKHLITATGQRVTLRCSPRSGDLSVYWYQQSLDQGLQFLIQYYNGEERAKGNILERFSAQQFPDLHSELNLSSLELGDSALYFCASSKGQGATYNSPLHFGNGTRLTVT.

This clonotype appeared many times. This chain connects TRBV20-1 to TRBJ2-2; 11 bases align to TRBD1. Germline V gene data show CDR1 as DFQATT and CDR2 as SNEGSKA (reference sequence). The CDR3 runs to 15 residues. The junction had 1 base not matched to a gene; V was cut back by 1 base and J by 3 bases. CDR3 sequence: CSARGTGGDTGELFF. CDR3 DNA: TGCAGTGCTAGAGGGACAGGGGGCGACACCGGGGAGCTGTTTTTT.

The rearrangement uses TRBV2 and TRBJ2-1, with TRBD1 identical over 10 bases. CDR3 length: 14 amino acids. Trimming removed 6 bases from V and 8 bases from J; junction bases left unmatched: 7. The V gene's germline CDR1 is SNHLY and CDR2 FYNNEI. The CDR3 DNA follows: TGTGCCAGCAGACAGACAGGGGGCTTAGATGAGCAGTTCTTC. Its protein product is CASRQTGGLDEQFF.

This clonotype was seen a handful of times. The V gene is TRBV2, the J gene TRBJ1-3; D is ambiguous. The CDR3 contains 15 residues. V shed 6 bases and J shed 0 bases, with 12 bases lying between them. The germline V gene has CDR1 SNHLY and CDR2 FYNNEI. CDR3: CASRGENYSGNTIYF. The CDR3 nucleotides read TGTGCCAGCAGAGGAGAGAATTACTCTGGAAACACCATATATTTT.

This clonotype occurred many times. The chain is built from TRBV3-1 and TRBJ2-1; 9 bases are shared with TRBD2. The CDR3 is 14 residues long. V lost 2 bases, J lost 10 bases, and 6 bases stayed unmatched. Per germline, CDR1 LGHDT and CDR2 YNNKEL (reference sequence). The CDR3 loop is CASSQLLAGKEQFF. In nucleotides, the CDR3 is TGTGCCAGCAGCCAATTACTAGCGGGTAAAGAGCAGTTCTTC.

This clonotype was recorded many times. This chain links TRBV27 with TRBJ1-4; D may be TRBD1 (5 bases). Germline loops: CDR1 MNHEY, CDR2 SMNVEV (reference sequence). V was shortened by 1 base and J by 0 bases, with 6 bases between the two germline ends. CDR3 size: 15 residues. The CDR3 loop reads CASSLWGTTNEKLFF. In DNA, the CDR3 is TGTGCCAGCAGTTTATGGGGGACAACTAATGAAAAACTGTTTTTT.

At least ten counts were recorded for this clonotype. This rearrangement joins TRBV27 to TRBJ2-4; TRBD1 or TRBD2 may be the D gene (5 bases each). Deletions cut 6 bases from V and 9 bases from J, with 24 bases between. The CDR3 consists of 16 residues. Germline loops: CDR1 MNHEY, CDR2 SMNVEV (reference sequence). DNA for the CDR3: TGTGCCAGCAGGGGGACGGGCAAGGGACGGAATGTCATTCAGTACTTC. It encodes CASRGTGKGRNVIQYF.

The gene calls are TRBV28 and TRBJ2-7; D possibly corresponds to TRBD1 (5 bases). CDR3 size: 14 residues. V dropped 5 bases and J dropped 2 bases, with 13 bases sitting between them. Germline CDR1 MDHEN, CDR2 SYDVKM. CDR3 sequence reads: CASSTRAGTYEQYF. The CDR3 region has the DNA TGTGCCAGCAGTACTCGGGCAGGGACCTACGAGCAGTACTTC.

This rearrangement joins TRBV4-3 to TRBJ2-3; 7 bases agree with TRBD1. With V trimmed by 1 base and J by 0 bases, 1 base remained unmatched. Germline V gives CDR1 LGHNA, CDR2 YSLEER. CDR3 length equals 15 residues. CDR3 sequence reads: CASSQVTGSTDTQYF. DNA for the CDR3: TGCGCCAGCAGCCAAGTGACAGGGAGCACAGATACGCAGTATTTT.

At least ten counts were recorded for this clonotype. The gene calls are TRBV7-8 and TRBJ2-2; perhaps TRBD2 as D (5 bases). V dropped 5 bases and J dropped 4 bases, with 17 bases sitting between them. This CDR3 comprises 16 residues. The V gene's germline CDR1 is SGHVS and CDR2 FQNEAQ. This CDR3 is CASSGELSRLTGELFF. The CDR3 region has the DNA TGTGCCAGCAGCGGGGAGCTTAGCCGACTCACCGGGGAGCTGTTTTTT. Variable domain in full (rest from reference TRBV7-8 and TRBJ2-2): GAGVSQSPRYKVAKRGQDVALRCDPISGHVSLFWYQQALGQGPEFLTYFQNEAQLDKSGLPSDRFFAERPEGSVSTLKIQRTQQEDSAVYLCASSGELSRLTGELFFGEGSRLTVL.

This clonotype was observed a few times. The gene calls are TRBV4-3 and TRBJ2-3; D perhaps matches TRBD2 (5 bases). The CDR3 extends over 17 amino acids. With 0 bases removed from V and 5 bases from J, the gap between germline ends came to 18 bases. CDR1 LGHNA and CDR2 YSLEER come from the germline V gene. In nucleotides, the CDR3 is TGCGCCAGCAGCCAAGAACTTCTAGCCTCCAGAGGAGATACGCAGTATTTT. Amino acid sequence: CASSQELLASRGDTQYF.

At least ten counts were recorded for this clonotype. V is TRBV7-9 and J is TRBJ1-1, with D unclear. Germline-derived CDR1 and CDR2 are SEHNR and FQNEAQ (reference sequence). CDR3 length: 12 amino acids. V lost 2 bases and J lost 8, with 9 bases in between. The CDR3 loop is CASSLFLNEAFF. DNA for the CDR3: TGTGCCAGCAGCTTATTTTTGAACGAAGCTTTCTTT. Full variable domain (outside the CDR3, taken from reference TRBV7-9 and TRBJ1-1): DTGVSQNPRHKITKRGQNVTFRCDPISEHNRLYWYRQTLGQGPEFLTYFQNEAQLEKSRLLSDRFSAERPKGSFSTLEIQRTEQGDSAMYLCASSLFLNEAFFGQGTRLTVV.

This clonotype appeared many times. The chain uses TRBV4-1 and TRBJ2-2, with 12 bases identical to TRBD2. Germline lookup yields CDR1 MGHRA and CDR2 YSYEKL. With V trimmed by 0 bases and J by 6 bases, 5 bases remained unmatched. CDR3 size: 17 residues. CDR3 bases: TGCGCCAGCAGCCAAGAAGCTAGCGGGGGGGCCGCCGGGGAGCTGTTTTTT. As protein: CASSQEASGGAAGELFF.

This clonotype was recorded many times. J is TRBJ2-2 and V is TRBV10-3, with TRBD1 matching over 7 bases. CDR3 length: 16 amino acids. V shed 10 bases, J shed 0 bases, and the junction held 11 bases outside the gene matches. Germline CDR1 ENHRY, CDR2 SYGVKD. The CDR3 DNA is TGTGCCACCCGTGTGACTGGGACAGCGAACACCGGGGAGCTGTTTTTT. Protein sequence: CATRVTGTANTGELFF.

This clonotype was counted ten times or more. The J gene is TRBJ2-6, the V gene TRBV4-3; D not resolved. The germline CDR1 and CDR2 sequences are LGHNA and YSLEER. The CDR3 extends over 16 amino acids. V was shortened by 0 bases and J by 2 bases, with 8 bases between the two germline ends. CDR3 DNA: TGCGCCAGCAGCCAAGACGAAGGAGCTGGGGCCAACGTCCTGACTTTC. It codes for CASSQDEGAGANVLTF.

This clonotype was seen repeatedly, ten times or more. The chain employs TRBV28 and TRBJ2-3, with TRBD1 matching over 8 bases. Losses at the gene ends were 2 bases for V and 6 bases for J; bases not matched to a gene: 13. CDR3 length: 17 residues. Per germline, CDR1 MDHEN and CDR2 SYDVKM. In DNA, the CDR3 is TGTGCCAGCAGTTTACAGAAGGACAGGGAGAGGGGGGATACGCAGTATTTT. Translating gives CASSLQKDRERGDTQYF.

This clonotype was recorded at least ten times. The V call is TRBV7-8, the J call TRBJ2-3, with 8 bases lining up with TRBD1. V gave up 1 base and J gave up 5 bases; unmatched junction bases: 8. CDR3 length: 16 amino acids. The germline gives CDR1 SGHVS, CDR2 FQNEAQ. The CDR3 is CASSLVPPGGLDTQYF. The CDR3 coding sequence is TGTGCCAGCAGCTTAGTTCCTCCAGGGGGCTTAGATACGCAGTATTTT.

This clonotype occurred many times. The chain links TRBV5-1 to TRBJ1-1, with 7 nucleotides matching TRBD1. J gave up 4 bases and V 2 bases, and 8 bases lay outside the gene matches. Germline CDR1 and CDR2: SGHRS and YFSETQ. This CDR3 has 15 residues. The chain's CDR3 is CASSLRQGGGTEAFF. CDR3 sequence (DNA): TGCGCCAGCAGCTTAAGGCAGGGGGGGGGCACTGAAGCTTTCTTT.

This clonotype was found many times. This chain joins TRBV5-4 and TRBJ2-5, with D unclear. Germline CDR1 is SGHNT and CDR2 is YYREEE (reference sequence). V lost 0 bases to trimming and J lost 2 bases, with 8 bases between them. The CDR3 extends over 14 amino acids. The CDR3 sequence is CASSLAPNQETQYF. The CDR3 DNA reads TGTGCCAGCAGCTTGGCCCCAAATCAAGAGACCCAGTACTTC.

This clonotype occurred many times. The chain carries TRBV5-1 and TRBJ2-3; no firm D call. Germline values: CDR1 SGHRS, CDR2 YFSETQ. V was shortened by 1 base and J by 0 bases, with 6 bases between the two germline ends. CDR3 length: 14 residues. This chain's CDR3 is CASSLPTSTDTQYF. The CDR3, as DNA: TGCGCCAGCAGCTTGCCAACTAGCACAGATACGCAGTATTTT.

This clonotype was seen ten or more times. V and J are TRBV12-3 or TRBV12-4 and TRBJ1-6; no reliable D call. This CDR3 spans 15 amino acids. Deletions cut 6 bases from V and 6 bases from J, with 15 bases between. In nucleotides, the CDR3 is TGTGCCAGCAGCCTAAATAGAAGGGCTAATTCACCCCTCCACTTT. This encodes CASSLNRRANSPLHF.

J is TRBJ1-4 and V is TRBV5-5, with D unresolved. V gave up 0 bases and J gave up 3 bases, with 9 bases separating them. The CDR3 runs 15 residues. The germline V gene encodes CDR1 SGHKS and CDR2 YYEKEE (reference sequence). CDR3 loop: CASSLVVGSNEKLFF. CDR3 coding DNA: TGTGCCAGCAGCTTGGTGGTTGGATCTAATGAAAAACTGTTTTTT. The complete variable domain, with remaining parts taken from reference TRBV5-5 and TRBJ1-4, reads DAGVTQSPTHLIKTRGQQVTLRCSPISGHKSVSWYQQVLGQGPQFIFQYYEKEERGRGNFPDRFSARQFPNYSSELNVNALLLGDSALYLCASSLVVGSNEKLFFGSGTQLSVL.

This sequence joins TRBV15 and TRBJ1-1; D is uncertain. Germline CDR1 LNHNV, CDR2 YYDKDF (reference sequence). Trimming cost V 0 bases and J 0 bases, with 11 bases left between them. CDR3 length: 16 amino acids. CDR3 protein: CATSRDRRRMNTEAFF. The CDR3 coding sequence is TGTGCCACCAGCAGAGATCGCAGGAGAATGAACACTGAAGCTTTCTTT. The entire variable domain, with the rest obtained from reference TRBV15 and TRBJ1-1, is as follows: DAMVIQNPRYQVTQFGKPVTLSCSQTLNHNVMYWYQQKSSQAPKLLFHYYDKDFNNEADTPDNFQSRRPNTSFCFLDIRSPGLGDTAMYLCATSRDRRRMNTEAFFGQGTRLTVV.

The chain carries TRBV13 and TRBJ1-1; 10 positions agree with TRBD1. This CDR3 is built from 15 residues. Per the germline V gene, CDR1 is PRHDT and CDR2 is FYEKMQ (reference sequence). The junction had 8 bases not matched to a gene; V was cut back by 6 bases and J by 4 bases. CDR3 loop: CASSDRGRGGTEAFF. CDR3 sequence (DNA): TGTGCCAGCAGTGACAGGGGGCGTGGGGGCACTGAAGCTTTCTTT. The full variable domain, with the rest looked up from reference TRBV13 and TRBJ1-1, is AAGVIQSPRHLIKEKRETATLKCYPIPRHDTVYWYQQGPGQDPQFLISFYEKMQSDKGSIPDRFSAQQFSDYHSELNMSSLELGDSALYFCASSDRGRGGTEAFFGQGTRLTVV.

This clonotype was detected many times. The chain links TRBV7-9 to TRBJ2-7, with a weak D call TRBD2 (5 bases). Trimming removed 3 bases from V and 4 bases from J, with 10 bases in between. The CDR3 extends over 13 amino acids. CDR1 and CDR2 (germline): SEHNR, FQNEAQ (reference sequence). CDR3 sequence: CASSFSRAYEQYF. Written as DNA, the CDR3 is TGTGCCAGCAGCTTCTCGCGGGCTTACGAGCAGTACTTC.